A single sample is the source of the 2 T cell receptor beta chains below, sequenced in a study of T cell responses to AZD1222 COVID-19 vaccine. Profiling relied on immunoSEQ multiplex PCR, and the TCRdb table lists in-frame clones only, not all of them. The repertoire holds 180,000 or so clones, with about 91% as singletons. Sequences were derived from peripheral blood, sampled on day 0 of AZD1222 vaccination. Receptors originate from an adult in good health.

This chain uses TRBV18 with TRBJ1-1; D remains ambiguous. Germline V gene lookup returns CDR1 KGHSH and CDR2 LQKENI. The length of the CDR3 is 16 residues. V lost 2 bases and J 0 bases, leaving 13 bases between the germline ends. For the CDR3, the DNA is TGTGCCAGCTCACCAATGGGAACTCCTATGAACACTGAAGCTTTCTTT. Translating it yields CASSPMGTPMNTEAFF.

The chain has TRBV7-9 and TRBJ2-7, with 9 positions matching TRBD1. The germline CDR1 and CDR2 sequences are SEHNR and FQNEAQ (reference sequence). CDR3 length equals 15 residues. The V segment lost 4 bases and the J segment 3 bases; nucleotides outside the gene matches: 7. The CDR3 coding sequence is TGTGCCAGCAGCTGGATCGACAGGGGGAACTACGAGCAGTACTTC. Translating gives CASSWIDRGNYEQYF. The full variable domain, with the rest looked up from reference TRBV7-9 and TRBJ2-7, is DTGVSQNPRHKITKRGQNVTFRCDPISEHNRLYWYRQTLGQGPEFLTYFQNEAQLEKSRLLSDRFSAERPKGSFSTLEIQRTEQGDSAMYLCASSWIDRGNYEQYFGPGTRLTVT.